Below are 10 T cell receptor beta chains sequenced from a single sample in a study of cytomegalovirus exposure and HLA in healthy donors. In the PCR, 60 Vbeta and 13 Jbeta primers were used. The table came from immunoSEQ multiplex PCR; TCRdb's copy has only in-frame clones and leaves some out. The specimen's table records 110,000 to 150,000 clones. Sequencing was performed on PBMCs. These receptors were obtained from a man aged 40-49 years in good health and CMV-seronegative.

The chain combines TRBV5-1 with TRBJ2-3, with TRBD2 matching over 8 bases. The junction had 6 bases not matched to a gene; V was cut back by 6 bases and J by 3 bases. This CDR3 region has 14 residues. From germline, CDR1 is SGHRS and CDR2 YFSETQ. CDR3 in amino acids: CASTPGGGTDTQYF. The DNA for the CDR3 is TGCGCCAGCACCCCGGGGGGGGGTACAGATACGCAGTATTTT.

This chain links TRBV10-3 with TRBJ2-5, with D perhaps TRBD1 (7 bases). CDR3 length equals 14 residues. V was pared by 3 bases and J by 6 bases, with 14 bases between. Germline CDR1 reads ENHRY; CDR2 reads SYGVKD. CDR3 amino acids: CAISDGGGGKTQYF. CDR3 coding DNA: TGTGCCATCAGTGACGGAGGGGGCGGAAAGACCCAGTACTTC.

This chain connects TRBV4-3 to TRBJ2-7; no firm D call. Trimming shortened V by 1 base and J by 0 bases, and 7 bases separated the two germline ends. The CDR3 has 14 amino acids. Germline CDR1 LGHNA, CDR2 YSLEER. The chain's CDR3 is CASSQGGSSYEQYF. CDR3 sequence (DNA): TGCGCCAGCAGCCAAGGAGGCAGCTCCTACGAGCAGTACTTC.

V and J are TRBV6-6 and TRBJ1-2; D unresolved. There are 14 residues in the CDR3. The germline V gene encodes CDR1 MNHNY and CDR2 SVGAGI (reference sequence). Deletions cut 5 bases from V and 0 bases from J, with 10 bases between. The CDR3 DNA follows: TGTGCCAGCAGTGCCGGCAGCGCTAACTATGGCTACACCTTC. Its translation: CASSAGSANYGYTF.

The chain combines TRBV2 with TRBJ1-4, with D hard to call. Germline CDR1 reads SNHLY; CDR2 reads FYNNEI. CDR3 length: 12 amino acids. V was shortened by 7 bases and J by 8 bases, with 11 bases between the two germline ends. This CDR3 is CASNQLKEKLFF. The CDR3 nucleotides are TGTGCCAGCAACCAACTCAAGGAAAAACTGTTTTTT.

V and J are TRBV14 and TRBJ1-2; 8 positions agree with TRBD1. Germline loops: CDR1 SGHDN, CDR2 FVKESK. J was trimmed by 7 bases and V by 0 bases; bases with no gene match: 10. This CDR3 has 16 residues. CDR3 sequence: CASSQDKDRVVRGYTF. In nucleotides, the CDR3 is TGTGCCAGCAGCCAAGACAAGGACAGGGTAGTTCGTGGCTACACCTTC.

The J gene is TRBJ2-7, the V gene TRBV15, with TRBD1 identical over 11 bases. Germline lookup yields CDR1 LNHNV and CDR2 YYDKDF (reference sequence). The CDR3 covers 15 residues. V dropped 1 base and J dropped 2; count of bases not matched to a gene: 1. In nucleotides, the CDR3 is TGTGCCACCAGCAGAGGGACAGGGGGCACCTACGAGCAGTACTTC. Translating it yields CATSRGTGGTYEQYF.

V gene TRBV4-1 combines with J gene TRBJ1-1; D remains ambiguous. The CDR3 extends over 13 amino acids. Trimming removed 1 base at V and 5 bases at J, with 8 bases between. CDR1 and CDR2 (germline): MGHRA, YSYEKL. The CDR3 DNA follows: TGCGCCAGCAGCCAAGTCGGAGGGACTGAAGCTTTCTTT. It translates to CASSQVGGTEAFF.

Remarks on this clone: Other DNA sequences of this sample code for an identical CDR3. The chain employs TRBV6-6 and TRBJ2-5; no reliable D call. Germline CDR1 is MNHNY and CDR2 is SVGAGI (reference sequence). V was cut by 5 bases and J by 4 bases, with 8 bases left in between. CDR3 length equals 12 residues. CDR3 bases: TGTGCCAGCAGTCCCCTCCCAGAGACCCAGTACTTC. It is translated as CASSPLPETQYF.

This rearrangement joins TRBV5-6 to TRBJ2-5; 8 bases fit TRBD1. V was clipped by 0 bases and J by 3 bases; unmatched bases: 4. The CDR3 runs to 15 residues. Germline lookup yields CDR1 SGHDT and CDR2 YYEEEE. The CDR3 reads CASSLGQGMKETQYF. CDR3 in DNA: TGTGCCAGCAGCTTGGGACAGGGGATGAAAGAGACCCAGTACTTC.